This T cell receptor (beta chain) was identified in a study of blood T cells in healthy people across ages (dated by TCRdb to the mid-2010s). Regarding the study in general: Template switching captured roughly one uniquely barcoded TCR beta cDNA molecule per two T cells in model experiments. To avoid experimental bias, donors of different ages were distributed randomly across sequencing lanes. Two additional independent replicas of 1 million unique cDNA reads from the same blood draw were analyzed for two donors (one aged 18 to 30 and one aged 80 or older). Donors were grouped into four age groups: young (average about 15 years), middle-aged (around 39), aged (62) and long-lived (around 82). Age-related changes in TCR beta repertoire diversity were measured in the study by deep sequencing normalized with unique cDNA molecular identifiers.

What the authors observed across the whole study: Observed TCR beta diversity per million T cells fell roughly linearly with age, and a significant reduction was already apparent by age around 40. Compared with the aged group, the long-lived group had more naive CD4+ T cells, fewer expanded clones and increased TCR diversity, suggesting age selection. Estimates of total diversity based on one million sequenced T cells were regarded as lower bounds and as underestimates. The CMV infection status of donors was not known, potentially confounding age-related changes in expanded clonotypes. Because profiling used bulk unsorted PBMCs, naive and antigen-experienced compartments could not be compared conclusively. The percentage of naive T cells measured by flow cytometry correlated strongly with observed TCR beta diversity.

The donors were roughly 38 Caucasian individuals from Russia, aged roughly 6 to 90 years, who were systemically healthy. Each donor gave 9.5 to 10 milliliters of peripheral blood, drawn into EDTA-treated Vacutainer tubes. Ficoll-Paque density-gradient centrifugation was used to isolate PBMCs, with at least 6.5 million per sample. Trizol reagent was used to extract total RNA from PBMCs, with at least 6 micrograms per sample. For every donor, an aliquot of PBMCs went through flow cytometry to measure the percentages of naive CD45RAhigh/CD27high T cells. Points on this clonotype: Its antigen target is currently unknown. At one boundary the junction diverges from the germline segment, which might be a read error.

Library creation used 5' RACE. TCRdb lists the instrument as Illumina HiSeq 2500. A second PCR of roughly 7 to 11 cycles was performed with a sample-barcoded 5' primer and a J-beta primer mix. A unique molecular identifier was introduced onto each TCR beta cDNA molecule by a template-switch 5' adaptor carrying 12 random nucleotides. Each sample yielded at least 2.5 million CDR3-containing paired-end reads. First-strand cDNA synthesis was performed from all RNA using the Mint cDNA synthesis kit, with priming by a TRBC-specific oligonucleotide. After uracil-DNA glycosylase treatment, a first 18-cycle PCR used universal primers M1SS and BC2_uni_R on all cDNA. The original pipeline was this. For normalization, 1 million high-quality reads, each with a distinct molecular identifier, were randomly selected from each sample. Instead of being binned into consensus sequences, reads with shared molecular identifiers were discarded. CDR3 identification, clonotype clustering and error correction used MiTCR with a Q25 quality threshold and the strictest error-elimination algorithm. A nonparametric unseen species model using Euler transformation provided a lower-bound estimate of total TCR beta diversity. TCRdb passed the public sequencing reads through fastp at Q25 and MiXCR, retaining productive beta sequences. Every distinct CDR3 protein forms one entry, paired with its most common genes and DNA. TCRdb assigned the V and J calls; the authors' analysis was not used. In all, the sample holds 800,000 or so distinct CDR3 sequences, and around 62% of those were seen once. 25% to 30% of the sample is held by the ten biggest clonotypes.

CDR3 length: 15 amino acids, cysteine to phenylalanine. The sequence is cut down to CDR3 DNA, 45 bases in frame from base 1. CDR1 DFQATT and CDR2 SNEGSKA were looked up in the germline V gene (reference sequence). The specimen was blood. The receptor comes from a man aged 30 to 39 in good health. The chain is assembled from TRBV20-1 and TRBJ1-2; TRBD1 could be the D gene, as 6 bases match. The DNA sequence is given as TGCAGCGCTAGAGACCTGACAGGAGGCAACTATGGCCACACCTTC. This encodes CSARDLTGGNYGHTF.